What follows are 15 T cell receptor beta chains derived from one specimen sequenced in a study of blood T cell repertoires in COVID-19. The table came from immunoSEQ multiplex PCR; TCRdb's copy has only in-frame clones and leaves some out. The table has about 180,000 clones, 88% seen once. Sequencing was carried out using peripheral blood. The receptors shown here come from a woman in her 30s with acute or convalescent COVID-19.

The table lists this clone with a count of one. The rearrangement joins TRBV6-5 to TRBJ2-7, with D perhaps TRBD2 (7 bases). Per germline, CDR1 MNHEY and CDR2 SVGAGI. V was clipped by 5 bases and J by 6 bases, with 11 bases between them. CDR3 length equals 12 residues. CDR3 protein: CASSRRGAEQYF. In nucleotides, the CDR3 is TGTGCCAGCAGTCGCCGGGGGGCCGAGCAGTACTTC.

The chain carries TRBV15 and TRBJ2-1; 10 bases agree with TRBD2. CDR3 length: 16 residues. V was pared by 1 base and J by 4 bases, with 4 bases of the junction left unmatched. Germline loops: CDR1 LNHNV, CDR2 YYDKDF (reference sequence). The CDR3 spells CATSRGSGRDYNEQFF. The CDR3 DNA reads as TGTGCCACCAGCAGAGGAAGCGGGAGGGATTACAATGAGCAGTTCTTC.

CDR3: CASSEMRSGVYGYTF. CDR3 nucleotides: TGTGCCAGCAGTGAAATGCGGTCGGGGGTCTATGGCTACACCTTC. The chain has TRBV2 and TRBJ1-2, with D possibly being TRBD1 (5 bases). V dropped 2 bases and J dropped 4 bases, with 14 bases sitting between them. The germline V gene encodes CDR1 SNHLY and CDR2 FYNNEI. There are 15 residues in the CDR3.

The V call is TRBV28, the J call TRBJ1-2; maybe TRBD1 (5 bases). The CDR3 covers 13 residues. Germline V gene sequence: CDR1 MDHEN, CDR2 SYDVKM. V was pared by 6 bases and J by 7 bases, with 15 bases between. The CDR3 sequence: CASRAPDSRGYTF. CDR3 sequence (DNA): TGTGCCAGCAGGGCCCCCGACAGCCGTGGCTACACCTTC.

J is TRBJ1-4 and V is TRBV4-2; a weak D match, TRBD1 (6 bases). The germline gives CDR1 LGHNA, CDR2 YNFKEQ. V gave up 4 bases and J gave up 5 bases, with 17 bases separating them. This CDR3 has 16 residues. The CDR3 protein is CASSLGPTGANEKLFF. In DNA, the CDR3 is TGTGCCAGCAGCCTGGGTCCGACAGGTGCCAATGAAAAACTGTTTTTT.

This chain connects TRBV7-2 to TRBJ1-3, with D uncertain. Trimming took 4 bases from V and 2 from J, leaving 6 bases between them. This CDR3 region has 13 residues. The V gene's germline CDR1 is SGHTA and CDR2 FQGNSA. CDR3 in amino acids: CASSSTAGNTIYF. In DNA form, the CDR3 reads TGTGCCAGCAGCTCTACCGCTGGAAACACCATATATTTT.

Concerning this clone itself: Its ends do not fully match the called genes, so a read error is possible. The CDR3 DNA is TGTGCCAGCAGTTACAGGGGACTAGCGGGGGCCCAACAGACCCAGTACTTC. It is translated as CASSYRGLAGAQQTQYF. V usage is TRBV6-2 or TRBV6-3 and J usage is TRBJ2-5; 14 bases are shared with TRBD2. In germline, CDR1 is MNHEY, CDR2 SVGEGT. This CDR3 has 17 amino acids.

The chain joins TRBV6-5 to TRBJ2-2, with a weak D call TRBD2 (5 bases). The CDR3 has 16 amino acids. V lost 2 bases and J 6 bases, leaving 16 bases between the germline ends. Germline V gene data show CDR1 as MNHEY and CDR2 as SVGAGI. The CDR3 sequence: CASSYEGNGAAGELFF. The CDR3 DNA sequence: TGTGCCAGCAGTTACGAGGGAAACGGAGCGGCCGGGGAGCTGTTTTTT.

This chain uses TRBV2 with TRBJ2-7, with D possibly matching TRBD2 (6 bases). Trimming stripped 8 bases from V and 6 bases from J, with 11 bases between. This CDR3 comprises 11 residues. The germline CDR1 and CDR2 sequences are SNHLY and FYNNEI. The CDR3 spells CASAGGPEQYF. The CDR3 coding sequence is TGTGCCAGCGCCGGGGGTCCCGAGCAGTACTTC.

Here the CDR3 DNA reads TGTGCCAGCTCACCGGACAGGGTCGCCACCGGGGAGCTGTTTTTT. Residues: CASSPDRVATGELFF. The chain combines TRBV18 with TRBJ2-2, with 8 bases identical to TRBD1. Germline CDR1 and CDR2: KGHSH and LQKENI. The CDR3 is made up of 15 amino acids. Unmatched junction bases numbered 4, after V lost 3 bases and J lost 4 bases.

The chain employs TRBV28 and TRBJ2-7, with D possibly matching TRBD2 (6 bases). Germline CDR1 and CDR2: MDHEN and SYDVKM. The CDR3 length is 14 residues. Trimming removed 5 bases at V and 2 bases at J, with 13 bases between. CDR3 sequence: CASSRLDFPYEQYF. In nucleotides, the CDR3 is TGTGCCAGCAGTCGACTAGACTTCCCCTACGAGCAGTACTTC.

The chain carries TRBV11-2 and TRBJ2-7; possible D gene TRBD1, 6 bases. Between the trimmed V and J ends, which lost 3 bases and 3 bases, there was a span of 9 bases. CDR1 and CDR2 (germline): SGHAT, FQNNGV. The CDR3 has 13 amino acids. Here the CDR3 DNA reads TGTGCCAGCAGCTTCGTACAGGGCTACGAGCAGTACTTC. The encoded protein is CASSFVQGYEQYF.

This chain joins TRBV18 and TRBJ2-7; 7 bases match TRBD2. The CDR3 covers 13 residues. Germline assignment: CDR1 KGHSH and CDR2 LQKENI. Unmatched junction bases numbered 7, after V lost 5 bases and J lost 6 bases. The CDR3, as DNA: TGTGCCAGCTCAGGCCGGACTAGGCGCGAGCAGTACTTC. This sequence encodes CASSGRTRREQYF.

The chain uses TRBV18 and TRBJ2-7; TRBD2 is a possible D gene (5 bases). The ends were cut back, 2 bases at V and 1 base at J, with 9 bases in the middle. Germline CDR1 and CDR2: KGHSH and LQKENI. The CDR3 is made up of 14 amino acids. CDR3 sequence (DNA): TGTGCCAGCTCACCAGGGCAGCGGTCCTACGAGCAGTACTTC. Amino acids: CASSPGQRSYEQYF.

This chain links TRBV7-6 with TRBJ1-6, with 7 positions matching TRBD1. The CDR3 length is 14 residues. V lost 5 bases to trimming and J lost 7 bases; unmatched junction nucleotides: 5. CDR1 is SGHVS, CDR2 FNYEAQ, per germline. The CDR3 is CASSHGTENSPLHF. CDR3 coding DNA: TGTGCCAGCAGCCATGGGACAGAAAATTCACCCCTCCACTTT.